This record covers a single T cell receptor (beta chain). Its antigen specificity is not known. No much larger clone is present one base from it, and per-base qualities are unavailable. From the germline V gene, CDR1 is SGHRS and CDR2 is YFSETQ. The junction shows trimming of 4 bases on V and 0 bases on J, plus 8 bases between the germline ends. The CDR3 runs 15 amino acids, cysteine and phenylalanine included. Of all the DNA, just the CDR3 is kept, 45 bases in frame from base 1. TCRbeta CDR3 regions were amplified from genomic DNA using the immunoSEQ Assay, a bias-controlled multiplex PCR. The authors' analysis ran thus. The number of nucleated cells in each sample was estimated from the amplification of reference gene primers within the assay. To quantify the absolute abundance of each unique TCRbeta CDR3 rearrangement, sequence reads were collapsed and filtered. Productive Simpson clonality was computed per sample as the square root of Simpson's diversity index over productive rearrangements. TCRdb retrieved this table from immuneACCESS and kept in-frame rearrangements only. Not all clones are present; in checked studies, unresolved V genes account for under half, and no reason is known for the remainder. V and J calls and clone size are as listed in that table; D and trimming were resolved from the DNA. This sample is represented by roughly 45,000 clones; about 88% of them were singletons. The ten largest clones take up 4% to 5.5% of the sample.

The entry originates in a study of blood T cell repertoires in COVID-19 (TCRdb year 2020). In terms of the full investigation: The collaborator samples originated in the United States, Italy and Spain and spanned the acute and convalescent phases of COVID-19. The prospective study material was composed of cDNA or gDNA derived from T cells, B-cell-depleted T cells, or PBMCs. The dataset comprised deeply sampled blood TCRbeta repertoires from subjects exposed to, actively infected with, or recovered from COVID-19. Sample metadata almost always included a de-identified subject ID, COVID-19 status, age in years and sex. The samples were drawn from two sources: the first 160 participants of the ongoing ImmuneRACE study, and 1,200 or so subjects contributed by 6 global collaborators. Where available, HLA class I and class II types were obtained from metadata supplied by the sample provider rather than from assay-based typing. The repertoires were made available in a free public database intended to serve as a resource for research on the immune response to SARS-CoV-2. The paper's findings and limits, for the study overall: The amount of clinical and demographic metadata varied by source and participant and was provided uncurated.

Each collaborating institution followed its own protocols to collect whole blood in K2EDTA tubes. For TCRbeta analysis, collaborator samples were shipped as frozen whole blood, as isolated PBMCs, or as DNA extracted from either sample type. The rearranged segments are TRBV5-1 and TRBJ2-6; the D segment cannot be called with confidence. Sequenced material: peripheral blood. The sequence was collected from a man in his fifties or sixties with active COVID-19. CDR3 loop: CASSPSSSGANVLTF. The nucleotide sequence is given as TGCGCCAGCAGCCCTAGTAGCTCTGGGGCCAACGTCCTGACTTTC.